These T cell receptor beta chains were read from a single sample in a study of identical twins. MiXCR was run by TCRdb on the 5' RACE reads, yielding one entry per CDR3 protein. Altogether just under 550,000 distinct CDR3 sequences are present, about 16% being singletons, with the ten largest covering about 0.47%. These data were also filed under a second study, of yellow fever vaccine responses in identical twins.

The specimen was CD4+ T cells sorted from blood. These receptor sequences come from a young woman in good health. The CDR3 runs from the conserved cysteine through the conserved F or W. The order of the fields is J gene, D gene, V gene, clone size, CDR3 protein, CDR3 DNA. The D gene is left open where the match is weak. Size values are once, few and many counts, or a class for expanded clones, and some rows have none.

TRBJ2-7	.	TRBV3-1	once	CASSRRQDTPYEQYF	TGTGCCAGCAGCCGGCGACAGGATACCCCCTACGAGCAGTACTTC
TRBJ2-7	.	TRBV5-1	.	CASSITQLEGEQYF	TGCGCCAGCAGCATCACCCAACTCGAGGGTGAGCAGTACTTC
TRBJ1-1	TRBD1	TRBV5-1	.	CASSSTQGVNTEAFF	TGCGCCAGCAGCTCAACACAGGGGGTGAACACTGAAGCTTTCTTT
TRBJ1-1	.	TRBV5-1	.	CASSSRDGGNTEAFF	TGCGCCAGCAGCTCGAGGGACGGGGGGAACACTGAAGCTTTCTTT
TRBJ2-3	TRBD2	TRBV18	.	CASSPLLAAGVSDTQYF	TGTGCCAGCTCACCTCTACTAGCGGCCGGGGTGTCAGATACGCAGTATTTT
TRBJ2-1	.	TRBV24-1	few	CAPPGGVEGEQFF	TGTGCCCCACCTGGGGGTGTGGAAGGTGAGCAGTTCTTC
TRBJ2-5	.	TRBV6-1	.	CASSVSRGAQETQYF	TGTGCCAGCAGTGTTAGTAGGGGGGCGCAGGAGACCCAGTACTTC
TRBJ2-1	.	TRBV12-3/TRBV12-4	few	CASRETGAGANEQFF	TGTGCCAGCAGAGAGACAGGGGCGGGGGCCAATGAGCAGTTCTTC
TRBJ1-2	TRBD1	TRBV4-1	few	CASSQGAGGSYGYTF	TGCGCCAGCAGCCAAGGGGCAGGGGGATCCTATGGCTACACCTTC
TRBJ1-5	TRBD1	TRBV27	.	CASSWTGRPNQPQHF	TGTGCCAGCAGTTGGACAGGGAGGCCGAATCAGCCCCAGCATTTT
TRBJ2-6	.	TRBV2	.	CASRQDPTVLTF	TGTGCCAGCCGCCAGGACCCCACCGTCCTGACTTTC
TRBJ1-1	.	TRBV25-1	.	CASSESRPLTEAFF	TGTGCCAGCAGTGAAAGCCGACCACTAACGGAAGCTTTCTTT
TRBJ1-1	.	TRBV4-1	few	CASSQVGVAAFF	TGCGCCAGCAGCCAAGTGGGGGTCGCGGCTTTCTTT
TRBJ2-6	.	TRBV15	.	CATFSGDGGANVLTF	TGTGCCACCTTTTCCGGGGATGGTGGGGCCAACGTCCTGACTTTC
TRBJ2-2	.	TRBV10-3	.	CAISAVGRTGELFF	TGTGCCATCAGTGCCGTGGGACGGACCGGGGAGCTGTTTTTT
TRBJ2-1	.	TRBV10-2	.	CASSVFGTNEQFF	TGCGCCAGCAGTGTCTTCGGGACCAATGAGCAGTTCTTC
TRBJ2-2	TRBD1	TRBV29-1	few	CSVFLTGGANTGELFF	TGCAGCGTTTTCTTGACAGGGGGGGCGAACACCGGGGAGCTGTTTTTT
TRBJ2-5	TRBD2	TRBV19	.	CASSLYGTTFQETQYF	TGTGCCAGTAGTTTATACGGGACTACCTTTCAAGAGACCCAGTACTTC
TRBJ2-3	TRBD2	TRBV5-1	few	CASSRSLAGITDTQYF	TGCGCCAGCAGCCGAAGCCTAGCGGGAATCACAGATACGCAGTATTTT
TRBJ2-5	.	TRBV18	.	CASSPLRQGGETQYF	TGTGCCAGCTCACCACTTCGCCAGGGTGGGGAGACCCAGTACTTC
TRBJ2-7	TRBD1	TRBV20-1	few	CSVRETGNYEQYF	TGCAGTGTCCGCGAGACAGGGAACTACGAGCAGTACTTC
TRBJ2-1	.	TRBV18	.	CASSQPTASLGDEQFF	TGTGCCAGCTCACAACCGACCGCGAGTTTAGGAGATGAGCAGTTCTTC
TRBJ2-5	.	TRBV12-3/TRBV12-4	few	CASSSPGAGKRLGETQYF	TGTGCCAGCAGTTCCCCCGGGGCGGGGAAAAGGTTGGGGGAGACCCAGTACTTC
TRBJ1-1	TRBD1	TRBV5-1	.	CASRRQGLSEAFF	TGCGCCAGCAGGAGACAGGGGCTCAGTGAAGCTTTCTTT
TRBJ2-5	TRBD1	TRBV11-1	few	CANSAPTGGPATQYF	TGTGCCAACAGCGCCCCGACAGGGGGCCCAGCCACCCAGTACTTC
TRBJ2-7	.	TRBV28	many	CASSLYTEQYF	TGTGCCAGCAGTTTATACACAGAGCAGTACTTC
TRBJ1-6	TRBD1	TRBV5-6	few	CASSPWDRDNSPLHF	TGTGCCAGCAGCCCCTGGGACAGAGATAATTCACCCCTCCACTTT
TRBJ2-3	.	TRBV7-3	.	CASSQGQQDTQYF	TGTGCCAGCAGCCAAGGACAGCAAGATACGCAGTATTTT
TRBJ2-5	.	TRBV29-1	.	CSGGLRGETQYF	TGCAGCGGGGGACTCCGGGGAGAGACCCAGTACTTC
TRBJ1-1	.	TRBV11-3	.	CASSYGQTLEAFF	TGTGCCAGCAGCTATGGACAGACCCTTGAAGCTTTCTTT
TRBJ2-1	TRBD2	TRBV5-1	few	CASHALAEAGEQFF	TGCGCCAGCCATGCACTAGCGGAAGCTGGTGAGCAGTTCTTC
TRBJ2-6	TRBD1	TRBV12-3/TRBV12-4	few	CASSLSQGTDNVLTF	TGTGCCAGCAGCCTCTCACAGGGGACAGACAACGTCCTGACTTTC
TRBJ2-6	TRBD1	TRBV12-5	.	CASGLRDRPPSGANVLTF	TGTGCTAGTGGTTTGCGGGACAGGCCCCCCTCTGGGGCCAACGTCCTGACTTTC
TRBJ2-3	TRBD1	TRBV13	few	CASSSTRQGADTQYF	TGTGCCAGCAGCTCCACACGACAGGGGGCAGATACGCAGTATTTT
TRBJ2-4	.	TRBV12-3/TRBV12-4	few	CASSLGQANIQYF	TGTGCCAGCAGCCTGGGGCAGGCAAACATTCAGTACTTC
TRBJ2-1	TRBD1	TRBV28	.	CASSPLRQGGNEQFF	TGTGCCAGCAGTCCCCTTAGACAGGGCGGCAATGAGCAGTTCTTC
TRBJ2-3	TRBD1	TRBV9	many	CASSEGTGRTDTQYF	TGTGCCAGCAGCGAGGGGACAGGGAGGACAGATACGCAGTATTTT
TRBJ2-2	TRBD2	TRBV5-6	.	CASSIRLAGDTGELFF	TGTGCCAGCAGCATAAGACTAGCGGGAGACACCGGGGAGCTGTTTTTT
TRBJ2-7	.	TRBV28	once	CASSPQVVGYEQYF	TGTGCCAGCAGTCCGCAAGTGGTGGGCTACGAGCAGTACTTC
TRBJ2-7	TRBD2	TRBV5-1	few	CASSKSGRADWSYEQYF	TGCGCCAGCAGCAAAAGCGGGAGGGCCGATTGGTCCTACGAGCAGTACTTC
TRBJ2-1	TRBD2	TRBV7-6	.	CASSLRGSGRHNEQFF	TGTGCCAGCAGCTTACGGGGTAGCGGGAGACACAATGAGCAGTTCTTC
TRBJ2-1	.	TRBV20-1	.	CSARRTASNEQFF	TGCAGTGCCCGTCGGACTGCGTCCAATGAGCAGTTCTTC
TRBJ2-5	.	TRBV10-3	few	CAISEWVTQYF	TGTGCCATCAGTGAGTGGGTGACCCAGTACTTC
TRBJ2-5	.	TRBV7-6	few	CASSLILVDSPWGQETQYF	TGTGCCAGCAGCTTAATTTTGGTGGACAGTCCGTGGGGTCAAGAGACCCAGTACTTC